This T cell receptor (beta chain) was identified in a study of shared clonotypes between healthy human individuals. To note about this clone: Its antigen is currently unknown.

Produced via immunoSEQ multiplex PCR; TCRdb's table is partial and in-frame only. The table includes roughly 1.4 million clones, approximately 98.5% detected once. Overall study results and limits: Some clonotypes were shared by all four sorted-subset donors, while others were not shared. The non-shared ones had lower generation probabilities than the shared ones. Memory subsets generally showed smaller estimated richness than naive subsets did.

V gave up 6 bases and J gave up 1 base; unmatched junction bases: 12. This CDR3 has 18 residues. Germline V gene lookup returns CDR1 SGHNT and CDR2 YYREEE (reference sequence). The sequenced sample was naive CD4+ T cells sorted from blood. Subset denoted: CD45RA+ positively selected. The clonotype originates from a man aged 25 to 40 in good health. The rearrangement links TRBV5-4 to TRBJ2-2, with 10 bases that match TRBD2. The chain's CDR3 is CASTKKNRLAGNTGELFF. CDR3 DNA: TGTGCCAGCACCAAAAAGAATCGACTAGCGGGGAACACCGGGGAGCTGTTTTTT.